The subject of this entry is one T cell receptor beta chain. The sample originates from a study of Ad26.COV2.S vaccination and SARS-CoV-2 variants. The data were produced by immunoSEQ multiplex PCR, yet TCRdb's version contains in-frame clones alone and is incomplete. In the table there are 380,000 or so clones, 83% of which are singletons. Indicated treatment: about 20 received Ad26.COV2.S at low or high dose, single or two shots; about 5 received placebo; per-sample allocation not given. The investigators took samples on day 63 after the first vaccine or placebo injection. Here the sequenced sample was peripheral blood, taken in a trial of Ad26.COV2.S vaccine versus placebo. The sequence came from a person between 18 and 59 years old who received the Ad26.COV2.S COVID-19 vaccine or a placebo.

The CDR3 DNA follows: TGCGCCAGCAGCCAAACACCGGGAAACACTGAAGCTTTCTTT. This codes for CASSQTPGNTEAFF. The rearrangement uses TRBV4-1 and TRBJ1-1; the D is unclear. V was shortened by 2 bases and J by 2 bases, with 9 bases between the two germline ends. CDR3 size: 14 residues. Germline values: CDR1 MGHRA, CDR2 YSYEKL.